The rows below give T cell receptor beta chains drawn from one sample of a study of blood T cell repertoires in COVID-19. Clones were read by immunoSEQ multiplex PCR, and TCRdb kept only the in-frame ones, dropping some. The sample comprises some 150,000 clones, 84% of which are singletons, and around 5.4% rests with the top ten. Sequencing was carried out using PBMCs or T cells enriched from blood (not recorded which). The receptors were gathered from a woman aged 45-65 years who had been exposed to COVID-19. Both conserved end residues are part of each CDR3. Each record gives: D gene, clone size, V gene, J gene, CDR3 DNA, CDR3 protein. D genes are given only for firm matches. Clone size is shown for a subset of rows, as once, few, many or a class of expanded clone.

D gene: NA; clone size: NA; V gene: TRBV6-5; J gene: TRBJ1-1; CDR3 DNA: TGTGCCAGCACCTCGGGGGCTGAAGCTTTCTTT; CDR3 protein: CASTSGAEAFF
D gene: TRBD2; clone size: once; V gene: TRBV7-3; J gene: TRBJ2-1; CDR3 DNA: TGTGCCAGCAGCGTTAGCGGGTCCTCCTACAATGAGCAGTTCTTC; CDR3 protein: CASSVSGSSYNEQFF
D gene: NA; clone size: NA; V gene: TRBV29-1; J gene: TRBJ1-1; CDR3 DNA: TGCAGCGTTGTGAGACTTATGAACACTGAAGCTTTCTTT; CDR3 protein: CSVVRLMNTEAFF
D gene: NA; clone size: NA; V gene: TRBV29-1; J gene: TRBJ2-1; CDR3 DNA: TGCAGCGTTGAATGGCGGGACAATGAGCAGTTCTTC; CDR3 protein: CSVEWRDNEQFF
D gene: NA; clone size: NA; V gene: TRBV6-2/TRBV6-3; J gene: TRBJ1-6; CDR3 DNA: TGTGCCAGCAGTTACGGTACTACAGGGAGCTCCTATAATTCACCCCTCCACTTT; CDR3 protein: CASSYGTTGSSYNSPLHF
D gene: NA; clone size: NA; V gene: TRBV7-8; J gene: TRBJ2-5; CDR3 DNA: TGTGCCAGCAGCCCGGACTCTACAACCGGGGGGACCCAGTACTTC; CDR3 protein: CASSPDSTTGGTQYF
D gene: NA; clone size: NA; V gene: TRBV7-2; J gene: TRBJ2-3; CDR3 DNA: TGTGCCAGCAGCTACCTCCGGTCCTCCACAGATACGCAGTATTTT; CDR3 protein: CASSYLRSSTDTQYF
D gene: NA; clone size: once; V gene: TRBV20-1; J gene: TRBJ2-7; CDR3 DNA: TGCAGTGCTAGAGAGGGCCCCCGCCAGTACTTC; CDR3 protein: CSAREGPRQYF
D gene: NA; clone size: NA; V gene: TRBV18; J gene: TRBJ1-2; CDR3 DNA: TGTGCCAGCGCGACAGACCGGTCGATTTACGGCTACACCTTC; CDR3 protein: CASATDRSIYGYTF
D gene: NA; clone size: NA; V gene: TRBV19; J gene: TRBJ1-4; CDR3 DNA: TGTGCCAGTAGTATAGCCCCACCGAGTGCAACTAATGAAAAACTGTTTTTT; CDR3 protein: CASSIAPPSATNEKLFF
D gene: TRBD1; clone size: NA; V gene: TRBV19; J gene: TRBJ1-6; CDR3 DNA: TGTGCCAGTACCCCCTCCTGGCGGACAGGGTTTTACAATTCACCCCTCCACTTT; CDR3 protein: CASTPSWRTGFYNSPLHF
D gene: TRBD1; clone size: NA; V gene: TRBV12-5; J gene: TRBJ1-2; CDR3 DNA: TGTGCTAGTGGTCATGGGACAGGGGATGGCTACACCTTC; CDR3 protein: CASGHGTGDGYTF
D gene: TRBD2; clone size: NA; V gene: TRBV28; J gene: TRBJ2-5; CDR3 DNA: TGTGCCAGCAGTCCCGGAGGGACTAGCGGGAGAGAGACCCAGTACTTC; CDR3 protein: CASSPGGTSGRETQYF
D gene: NA; clone size: once; V gene: TRBV19; J gene: TRBJ1-6; CDR3 DNA: TGTGCCAGTAGTTATACGGGACGGGAGAATTCACCCCTCCACTTT; CDR3 protein: CASSYTGRENSPLHF
D gene: TRBD2; clone size: NA; V gene: TRBV19; J gene: TRBJ2-1; CDR3 DNA: TGTGCCAGTAGTAACAGGGGACTAGCGGGTATTAGCTCCTACAATGAGCAGTTCTTC; CDR3 protein: CASSNRGLAGISSYNEQFF
D gene: NA; clone size: NA; V gene: TRBV2; J gene: TRBJ1-5; CDR3 DNA: TGTGCCAGCAGTAGGGAGAATCAGCCCCAGCATTTT; CDR3 protein: CASSRENQPQHF
D gene: NA; clone size: NA; V gene: TRBV21-1; J gene: TRBJ2-2; CDR3 DNA: TGTGCCAGCAGCAAATCCCGGGCGGGGGGCCCGAACACCGGGGAGCTGTTTTTT; CDR3 protein: CASSKSRAGGPNTGELFF
D gene: TRBD2; clone size: few; V gene: TRBV4-3; J gene: TRBJ2-2; CDR3 DNA: TGCGCCAGCAGCCTCCGACGGGAGGGGGCCGGGGAGCTGTTTTTT; CDR3 protein: CASSLRREGAGELFF
D gene: TRBD2; clone size: once; V gene: TRBV24-1; J gene: TRBJ2-3; CDR3 DNA: TGTGCCACCAGTGATCGAACCGGGGGGGGCTTAGATACGCAGTATTTT; CDR3 protein: CATSDRTGGGLDTQYF
D gene: TRBD1; clone size: NA; V gene: TRBV18; J gene: TRBJ1-1; CDR3 DNA: TGTGCCAGCTCGCCCCACCCGGGACAGGGGACTGAAGCTTTCTTT; CDR3 protein: CASSPHPGQGTEAFF
D gene: TRBD1; clone size: NA; V gene: TRBV11-3; J gene: TRBJ2-1; CDR3 DNA: TGTGCCAGCAGCCCGAGGGTTAGGGACAGCAGGGGAATGTGGAATGAGCAGTTCTTC; CDR3 protein: CASSPRVRDSRGMWNEQFF
D gene: NA; clone size: NA; V gene: TRBV7-9; J gene: TRBJ1-2; CDR3 DNA: TGTGCCAGCAGCTTAGTTACGGGGATCGGCTACACCTTC; CDR3 protein: CASSLVTGIGYTF
D gene: NA; clone size: NA; V gene: TRBV2; J gene: TRBJ2-7; CDR3 DNA: TGTGCCAGCAGTGAAACAGGCCAGGTCGAGCAGTACTTC; CDR3 protein: CASSETGQVEQYF
D gene: NA; clone size: NA; V gene: TRBV19; J gene: TRBJ2-5; CDR3 DNA: TGTGCCAGTAGTAGGGCCGGTAGGGAGACCCAGTACTTC; CDR3 protein: CASSRAGRETQYF
D gene: NA; clone size: once; V gene: TRBV12-5; J gene: TRBJ1-6; CDR3 DNA: TGTGCTAGTGGTTTGCGGGTGGGTCCAGGACGGGGATCACCCCTCCACTTT; CDR3 protein: CASGLRVGPGRGSPLHF
D gene: TRBD1; clone size: NA; V gene: TRBV5-4; J gene: TRBJ1-1; CDR3 DNA: TGTGCCAGCAGCCCTCGACAGGGGAACACTGAAGCTTTCTTT; CDR3 protein: CASSPRQGNTEAFF
D gene: TRBD1; clone size: NA; V gene: TRBV19; J gene: TRBJ1-2; CDR3 DNA: TGTGCCAGTAGTGGACGGACAGGGGGCGATGGCTACACCTTC; CDR3 protein: CASSGRTGGDGYTF
D gene: NA; clone size: NA; V gene: TRBV29-1; J gene: TRBJ2-3; CDR3 DNA: TGCAGCGTTGAAGCCCGACAAACGAGCACAGATACGCAGTATTTT; CDR3 protein: CSVEARQTSTDTQYF
D gene: TRBD1; clone size: NA; V gene: TRBV7-2; J gene: TRBJ2-5; CDR3 DNA: TGTGCCAGCAGCCGGCATCCCACAGGGGGCTTGGAGACCCAGTACTTC; CDR3 protein: CASSRHPTGGLETQYF
D gene: TRBD1; clone size: NA; V gene: TRBV6-1; J gene: TRBJ1-4; CDR3 DNA: TGTGCCAGCAGTGTATCGGCCCGCCAGGGGGATGAAAAACTGTTTTTT; CDR3 protein: CASSVSARQGDEKLFF
D gene: NA; clone size: NA; V gene: TRBV19; J gene: TRBJ1-1; CDR3 DNA: TGTGCCACGGGGTCACCCTCACCCCCTGAAGCTTTCTTT; CDR3 protein: CATGSPSPPEAFF
D gene: TRBD1; clone size: NA; V gene: TRBV4-3; J gene: TRBJ2-3; CDR3 DNA: TGCGCCAGCAGCCTGGACAGGGGGCGAGATACGCAGTATTTT; CDR3 protein: CASSLDRGRDTQYF
D gene: NA; clone size: NA; V gene: TRBV7-2; J gene: TRBJ1-1; CDR3 DNA: TGTGCCAGCACCCCCGTGGGGGGAGGCTCTGAAGCTTTCTTT; CDR3 protein: CASTPVGGGSEAFF
D gene: NA; clone size: NA; V gene: TRBV7-8; J gene: TRBJ1-5; CDR3 DNA: TGTGCCAGCAGCTTAGTACAAGGGGTCAATCAGCCCCAGCATTTT; CDR3 protein: CASSLVQGVNQPQHF
D gene: TRBD2; clone size: NA; V gene: TRBV27; J gene: TRBJ2-3; CDR3 DNA: TGTGCCAGCTCCCCTCAGCGGGGGACCGCTAGCACAGATACGCAGTATTTT; CDR3 protein: CASSPQRGTASTDTQYF
D gene: TRBD1; clone size: NA; V gene: TRBV5-1; J gene: TRBJ1-1; CDR3 DNA: TGCGCCAGCCGTCACCAGACAGGGGCGAACACTGAAGCTTTCTTT; CDR3 protein: CASRHQTGANTEAFF
D gene: TRBD2; clone size: NA; V gene: TRBV3-1/TRBV3-2; J gene: TRBJ2-3; CDR3 DNA: TGTGCCAGCAGCCCCCCGGGACTAGCGGGGGGGCAGAGTACAGATACGCAGTATTTT; CDR3 protein: CASSPPGLAGGQSTDTQYF
D gene: TRBD2; clone size: NA; V gene: TRBV4-3; J gene: TRBJ2-7; CDR3 DNA: TGCGCCAGCAGCCAAGTAATTAGCGGGACCCACTCCTACGAGCAGTACTTC; CDR3 protein: CASSQVISGTHSYEQYF
D gene: TRBD1; clone size: few; V gene: TRBV10-3; J gene: TRBJ1-1; CDR3 DNA: TGTGCCATCACCAAGGGACAGGGTGAAGCTTTCTTT; CDR3 protein: CAITKGQGEAFF
D gene: TRBD1; clone size: NA; V gene: TRBV6-5; J gene: TRBJ1-6; CDR3 DNA: TGTGCCAGCAGTTACGGGGGACAGGTCAATAATTCACCCCTCCACTTT; CDR3 protein: CASSYGGQVNNSPLHF
D gene: NA; clone size: NA; V gene: TRBV5-1; J gene: TRBJ1-2; CDR3 DNA: TGCGCCAGCAGCTCCGACGGGTACTATGGCTACACCTTC; CDR3 protein: CASSSDGYYGYTF
D gene: NA; clone size: once; V gene: TRBV10-1; J gene: TRBJ2-7; CDR3 DNA: TGCGCCAGCAGGACAGGCCTATACGAGCAGTACTTC; CDR3 protein: CASRTGLYEQYF
D gene: NA; clone size: NA; V gene: TRBV20-1; J gene: TRBJ2-5; CDR3 DNA: TGCAGTGCTAGTACTAACGGGGAGACCCAGTACTTC; CDR3 protein: CSASTNGETQYF
D gene: TRBD1; clone size: NA; V gene: TRBV2; J gene: TRBJ1-6; CDR3 DNA: TGTGCCAGCAGTGAAAGAAGGGGGCGACGAGTTGAATATAATTCACCCCTCCACTTT; CDR3 protein: CASSERRGRRVEYNSPLHF
D gene: TRBD1; clone size: NA; V gene: TRBV6-1; J gene: TRBJ1-1; CDR3 DNA: TGTGCCAGCAGTGAACGGGACAGGGTATTGGGCACTGAAGCTTTCTTT; CDR3 protein: CASSERDRVLGTEAFF
D gene: NA; clone size: NA; V gene: TRBV7-2; J gene: TRBJ2-4; CDR3 DNA: TGTGCCAGCAGCTTAGCGGTGGGTTCTAGGAACATTCAGTACTTC; CDR3 protein: CASSLAVGSRNIQYF
D gene: NA; clone size: NA; V gene: TRBV6-5; J gene: TRBJ1-2; CDR3 DNA: TGTGCCAGCAGTTACCGCCCCCAGGCTAACTATGGCTACACCTTC; CDR3 protein: CASSYRPQANYGYTF
D gene: TRBD1; clone size: NA; V gene: TRBV19; J gene: TRBJ2-7; CDR3 DNA: TGTGCCAGTAGTATCCCGGGACAGGGCCTTCTCGAGCAGTACTTC; CDR3 protein: CASSIPGQGLLEQYF
D gene: NA; clone size: NA; V gene: TRBV7-2; J gene: TRBJ1-5; CDR3 DNA: TGTGCCAGCAGCCAACAGGTTAGCAATCAGCCCCAGCATTTT; CDR3 protein: CASSQQVSNQPQHF
D gene: NA; clone size: NA; V gene: TRBV5-1; J gene: TRBJ1-1; CDR3 DNA: TGCGCCAGCAGCAGGAAACAGGGTACCACTGAAGCTTTCTTT; CDR3 protein: CASSRKQGTTEAFF